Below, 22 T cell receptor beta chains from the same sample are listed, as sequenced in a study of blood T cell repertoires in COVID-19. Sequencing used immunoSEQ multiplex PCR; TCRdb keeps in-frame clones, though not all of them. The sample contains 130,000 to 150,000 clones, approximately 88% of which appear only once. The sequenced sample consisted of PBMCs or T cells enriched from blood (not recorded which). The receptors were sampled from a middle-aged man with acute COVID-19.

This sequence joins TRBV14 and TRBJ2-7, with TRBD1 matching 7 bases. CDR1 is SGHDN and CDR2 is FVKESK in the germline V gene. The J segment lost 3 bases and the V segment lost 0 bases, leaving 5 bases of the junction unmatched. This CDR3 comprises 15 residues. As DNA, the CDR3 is TGTGCCAGCAGCCAAGATCCAGGGGGAGACTACGAGCAGTACTTC. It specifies CASSQDPGGDYEQYF.

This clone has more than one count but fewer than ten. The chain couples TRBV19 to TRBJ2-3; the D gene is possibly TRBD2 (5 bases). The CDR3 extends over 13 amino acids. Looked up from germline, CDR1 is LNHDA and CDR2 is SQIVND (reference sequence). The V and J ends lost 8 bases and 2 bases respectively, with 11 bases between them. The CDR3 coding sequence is TGTGCCAGTGGACTCGGCTACACAGATACGCAGTATTTT. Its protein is CASGLGYTDTQYF.

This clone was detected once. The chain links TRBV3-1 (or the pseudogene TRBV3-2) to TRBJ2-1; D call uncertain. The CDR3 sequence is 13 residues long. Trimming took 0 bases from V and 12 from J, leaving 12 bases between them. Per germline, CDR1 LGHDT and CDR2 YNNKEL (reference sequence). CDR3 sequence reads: CASSQDPAEPQFF. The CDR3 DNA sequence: TGTGCCAGCAGCCAAGATCCGGCGGAGCCGCAGTTCTTC.

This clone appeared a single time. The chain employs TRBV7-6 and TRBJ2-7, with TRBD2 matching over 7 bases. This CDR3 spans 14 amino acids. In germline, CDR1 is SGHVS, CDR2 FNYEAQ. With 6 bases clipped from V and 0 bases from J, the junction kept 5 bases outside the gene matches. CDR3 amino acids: CASSSGTNSYEQYF. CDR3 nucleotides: TGTGCCAGCAGTTCCGGGACTAACTCCTACGAGCAGTACTTC.

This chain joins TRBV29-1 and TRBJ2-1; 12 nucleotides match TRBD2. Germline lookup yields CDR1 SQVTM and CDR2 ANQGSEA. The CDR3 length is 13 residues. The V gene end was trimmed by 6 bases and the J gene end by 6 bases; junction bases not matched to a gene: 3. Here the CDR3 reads CSVLLAGGNEQFF. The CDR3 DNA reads TGCAGCGTACTACTAGCGGGAGGCAATGAGCAGTTCTTC.

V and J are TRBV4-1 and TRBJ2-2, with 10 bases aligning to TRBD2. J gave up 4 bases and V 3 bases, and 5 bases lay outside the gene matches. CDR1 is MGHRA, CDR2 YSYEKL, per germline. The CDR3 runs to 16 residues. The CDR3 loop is CASSHLAGEPTGELFF. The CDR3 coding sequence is TGCGCCAGCAGCCACCTAGCGGGGGAACCCACCGGGGAGCTGTTTTTT.

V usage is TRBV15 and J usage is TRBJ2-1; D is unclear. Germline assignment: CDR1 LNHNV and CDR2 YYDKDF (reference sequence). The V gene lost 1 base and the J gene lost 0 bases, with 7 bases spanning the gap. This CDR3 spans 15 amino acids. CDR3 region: CATSRAKYSYNEQFF. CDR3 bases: TGTGCCACCAGCAGAGCTAAGTACTCCTACAATGAGCAGTTCTTC.

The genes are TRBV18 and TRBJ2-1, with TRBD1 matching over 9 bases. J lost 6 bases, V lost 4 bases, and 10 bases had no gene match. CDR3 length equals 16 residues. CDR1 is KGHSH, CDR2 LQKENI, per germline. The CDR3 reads CASSLTGDRASNEQFF. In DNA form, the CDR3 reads TGTGCCAGCTCACTGACCGGGGACAGGGCCTCCAATGAGCAGTTCTTC.

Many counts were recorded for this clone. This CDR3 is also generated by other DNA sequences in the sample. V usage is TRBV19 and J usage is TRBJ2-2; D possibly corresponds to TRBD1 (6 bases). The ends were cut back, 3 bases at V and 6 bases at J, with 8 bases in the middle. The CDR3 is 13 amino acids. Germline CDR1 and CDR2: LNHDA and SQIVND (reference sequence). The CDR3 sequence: CASSIRGPGELFF. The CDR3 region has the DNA TGTGCCAGTAGTATCAGGGGACCCGGGGAGCTGTTTTTT.

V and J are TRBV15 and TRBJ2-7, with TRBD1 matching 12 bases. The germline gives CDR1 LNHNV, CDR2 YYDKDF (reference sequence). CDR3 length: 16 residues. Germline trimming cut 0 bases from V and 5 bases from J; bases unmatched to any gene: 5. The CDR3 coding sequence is TGTGCCACCAGCAGAGATCCGGGACAGGGGGCCAACGAGCAGTACTTC. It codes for CATSRDPGQGANEQYF.

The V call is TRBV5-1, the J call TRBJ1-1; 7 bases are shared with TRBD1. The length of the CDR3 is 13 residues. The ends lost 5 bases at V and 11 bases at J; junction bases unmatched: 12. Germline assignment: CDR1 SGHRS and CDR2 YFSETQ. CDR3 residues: CASRFPGTGDAFF. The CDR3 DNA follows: TGCGCCAGCAGATTCCCGGGTACAGGGGATGCTTTCTTT.

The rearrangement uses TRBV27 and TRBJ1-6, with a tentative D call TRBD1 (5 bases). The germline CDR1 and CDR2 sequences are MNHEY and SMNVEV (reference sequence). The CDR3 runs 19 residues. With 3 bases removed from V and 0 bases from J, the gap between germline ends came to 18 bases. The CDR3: CASSFWGVRTSSYNSPLHF. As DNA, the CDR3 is TGTGCCAGCAGTTTTTGGGGGGTCCGAACGAGCTCCTATAATTCACCCCTCCACTTT.

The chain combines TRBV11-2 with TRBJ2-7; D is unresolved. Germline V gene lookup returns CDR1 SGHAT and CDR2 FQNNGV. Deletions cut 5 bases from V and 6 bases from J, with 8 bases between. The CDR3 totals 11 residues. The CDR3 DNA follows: TGTGCCAGCAGCGAAGGCGGCGAGCAGTACTTC. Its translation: CASSEGGEQYF.

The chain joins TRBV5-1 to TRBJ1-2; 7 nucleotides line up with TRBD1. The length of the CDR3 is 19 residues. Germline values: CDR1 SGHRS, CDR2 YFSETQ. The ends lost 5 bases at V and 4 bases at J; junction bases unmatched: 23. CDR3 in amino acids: CASSSYPGQTRLLSYGYTF. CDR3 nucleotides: TGCGCCAGCAGTTCCTATCCGGGACAGACTAGACTCCTCTCCTATGGCTACACCTTC.

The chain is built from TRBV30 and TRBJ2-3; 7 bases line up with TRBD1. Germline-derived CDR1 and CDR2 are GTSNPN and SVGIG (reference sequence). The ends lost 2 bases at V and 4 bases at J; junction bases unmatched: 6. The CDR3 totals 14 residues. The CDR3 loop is CAWSIRQGPDTQYF. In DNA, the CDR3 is TGTGCCTGGAGTATTCGACAGGGACCAGATACGCAGTATTTT.

The CDR3 DNA sequence: TGTGCCAGCAGCTGGGAGGTAAACCTTCAAGAGACCCAGTACTTC. Its protein is CASSWEVNLQETQYF. The rearrangement joins TRBV5-5 to TRBJ2-5; tentative D call: TRBD2 (6 bases). CDR1 and CDR2 (germline): SGHKS, YYEKEE (reference sequence). V was clipped by 3 bases and J by 2 bases, with 14 bases between them. The CDR3 extends over 15 amino acids. Full variable domain (missing parts from reference TRBV5-5 and TRBJ2-5): DAGVTQSPTHLIKTRGQQVTLRCSPISGHKSVSWYQQVLGQGPQFIFQYYEKEERGRGNFPDRFSARQFPNYSSELNVNALLLGDSALYLCASSWEVNLQETQYFGPGTRLLVL.

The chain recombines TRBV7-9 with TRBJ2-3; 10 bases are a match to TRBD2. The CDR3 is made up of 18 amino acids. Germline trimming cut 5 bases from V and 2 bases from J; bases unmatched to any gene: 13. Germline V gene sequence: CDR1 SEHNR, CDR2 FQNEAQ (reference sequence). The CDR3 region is CASSPGGRGLAFTDTQYF. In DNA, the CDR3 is TGTGCCAGCAGCCCAGGGGGCCGGGGACTAGCGTTCACAGATACGCAGTATTTT.

The CDR3 nucleotides read TGTGCCAGCAGCTTAGATCGGCGGAATGAGCAGTTCTTC. Translating gives CASSLDRRNEQFF. The genes are TRBV11-2 and TRBJ2-1, with no clear D. Per germline, CDR1 SGHAT and CDR2 FQNNGV. The CDR3 length is 13 residues. V lost 0 bases and J lost 7, with 7 bases in between.

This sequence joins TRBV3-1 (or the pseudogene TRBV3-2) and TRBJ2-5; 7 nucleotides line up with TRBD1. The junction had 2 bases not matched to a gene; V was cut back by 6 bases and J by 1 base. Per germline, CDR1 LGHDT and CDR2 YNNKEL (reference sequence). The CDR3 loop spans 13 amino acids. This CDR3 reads CASRRQGQETQYF. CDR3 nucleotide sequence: TGTGCCAGCAGACGACAGGGCCAAGAGACCCAGTACTTC.

The CDR3 sequence: CATSDFRQGDAYNEQFF. CDR3 DNA sequence: TGTGCCACCAGTGATTTTAGACAGGGGGATGCCTACAATGAGCAGTTCTTC. This chain links TRBV24-1 with TRBJ2-1; 9 nucleotides line up with TRBD1. The germline gives CDR1 KGHDR, CDR2 SFDVKD. The CDR3 runs 17 residues. V lost 1 base, J lost 2 bases, and 5 bases stayed unmatched.

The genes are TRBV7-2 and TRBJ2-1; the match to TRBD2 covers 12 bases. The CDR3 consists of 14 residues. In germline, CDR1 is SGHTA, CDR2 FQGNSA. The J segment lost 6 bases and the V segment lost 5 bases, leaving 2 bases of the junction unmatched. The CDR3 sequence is CASSQLAGGNEQFF. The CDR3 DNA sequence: TGTGCCAGCAGCCAACTAGCGGGGGGCAATGAGCAGTTCTTC.

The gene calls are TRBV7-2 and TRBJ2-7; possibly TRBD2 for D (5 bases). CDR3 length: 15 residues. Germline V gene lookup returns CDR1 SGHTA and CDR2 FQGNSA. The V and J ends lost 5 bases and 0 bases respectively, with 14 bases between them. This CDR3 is CASSPSGVNSYEQYF. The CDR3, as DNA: TGTGCCAGCAGCCCCAGCGGTGTGAACTCCTACGAGCAGTACTTC.